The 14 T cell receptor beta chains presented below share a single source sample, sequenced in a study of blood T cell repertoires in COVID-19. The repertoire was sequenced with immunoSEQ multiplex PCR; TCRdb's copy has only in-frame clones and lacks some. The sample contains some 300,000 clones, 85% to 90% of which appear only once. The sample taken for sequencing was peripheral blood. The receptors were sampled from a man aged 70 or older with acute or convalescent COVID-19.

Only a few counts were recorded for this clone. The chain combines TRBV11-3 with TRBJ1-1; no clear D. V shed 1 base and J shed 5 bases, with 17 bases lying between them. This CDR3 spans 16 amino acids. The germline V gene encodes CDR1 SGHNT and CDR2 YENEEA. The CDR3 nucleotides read TGTGCCAGCAGCTTAGGAGAGGAACTCCAAAGGACTGAAGCTTTCTTT. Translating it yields CASSLGEELQRTEAFF.

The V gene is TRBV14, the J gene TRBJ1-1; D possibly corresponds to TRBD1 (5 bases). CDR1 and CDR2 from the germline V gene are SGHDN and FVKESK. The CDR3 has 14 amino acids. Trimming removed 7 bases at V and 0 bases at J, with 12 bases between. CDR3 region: CASTQGIMNTEAFF. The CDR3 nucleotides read TGTGCCAGCACTCAGGGCATCATGAACACTGAAGCTTTCTTT.

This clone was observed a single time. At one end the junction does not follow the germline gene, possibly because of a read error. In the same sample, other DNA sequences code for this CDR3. CDR3 region: CASSYATRGPQPQHF. The CDR3 region has the DNA TGTGCCAGTAGTTACGCAACCAGGGGGCCTCAGCCCCAGCATTTT. The chain joins TRBV6-2 or TRBV6-3 to TRBJ1-5; 8 nucleotides agree with TRBD1. The germline gives CDR1 MNHEY, CDR2 SVGEGT. The CDR3 sequence is 15 residues long.

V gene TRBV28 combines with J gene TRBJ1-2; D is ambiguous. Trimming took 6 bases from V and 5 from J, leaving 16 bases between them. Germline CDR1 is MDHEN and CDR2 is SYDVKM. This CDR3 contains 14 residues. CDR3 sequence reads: CASRGRVSPYGYTF. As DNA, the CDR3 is TGTGCCAGCAGGGGGAGGGTGTCTCCGTATGGCTACACCTTC.

CDR3 region: CASNGETGPYEQYF. The CDR3 DNA reads as TGTGCCAGCAACGGAGAGACAGGACCCTACGAGCAGTACTTC. V and J are TRBV11-2 and TRBJ2-7; perhaps TRBD1 as D (6 bases). CDR1 is SGHAT and CDR2 is FQNNGV in the germline V gene. V gave up 7 bases and J gave up 2 bases, with 15 bases separating them. This CDR3 has 14 residues.

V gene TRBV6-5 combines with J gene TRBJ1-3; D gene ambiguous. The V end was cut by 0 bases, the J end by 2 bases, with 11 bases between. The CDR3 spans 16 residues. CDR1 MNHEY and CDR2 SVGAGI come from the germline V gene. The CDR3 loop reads CASSYSLSLTGNTIYF. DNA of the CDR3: TGTGCCAGCAGTTACTCGCTGAGCCTGACTGGAAACACCATATATTTT.

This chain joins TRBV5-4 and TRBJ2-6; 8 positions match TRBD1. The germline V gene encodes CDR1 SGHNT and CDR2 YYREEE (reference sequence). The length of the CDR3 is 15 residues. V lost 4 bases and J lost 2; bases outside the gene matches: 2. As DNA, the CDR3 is TGTGCCAGCAGCCAGGGGGCGCCTGGGGCCAACGTCCTGACTTTC. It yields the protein CASSQGAPGANVLTF.

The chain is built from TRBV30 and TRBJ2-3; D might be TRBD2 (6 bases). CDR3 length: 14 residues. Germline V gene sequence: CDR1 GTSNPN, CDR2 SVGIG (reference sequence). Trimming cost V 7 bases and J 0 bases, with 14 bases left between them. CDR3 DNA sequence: TGTGCCTACCGACTAGTATCTAGCACAGATACGCAGTATTTT. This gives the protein CAYRLVSSTDTQYF.

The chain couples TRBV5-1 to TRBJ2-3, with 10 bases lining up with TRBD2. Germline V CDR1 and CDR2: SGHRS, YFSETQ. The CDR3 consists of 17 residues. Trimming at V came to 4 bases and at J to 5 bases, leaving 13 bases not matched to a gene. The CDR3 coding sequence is TGCGCCAGCAGCCGAAAGGCGGCTAGCGGGGGTATAGATACGCAGTATTTT. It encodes CASSRKAASGGIDTQYF.

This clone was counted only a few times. CDR3 nucleotides: TGTGCCACCAGAGGGACAGGGTCCACCGGGGAGCTGTTTTTT. Its protein is CATRGTGSTGELFF. The genes are TRBV24-1 and TRBJ2-2; 9 positions match TRBD1. This CDR3 has 14 residues. Losses at the gene ends were 7 bases for V and 4 bases for J; bases not matched to a gene: 3. Per germline, CDR1 KGHDR and CDR2 SFDVKD.

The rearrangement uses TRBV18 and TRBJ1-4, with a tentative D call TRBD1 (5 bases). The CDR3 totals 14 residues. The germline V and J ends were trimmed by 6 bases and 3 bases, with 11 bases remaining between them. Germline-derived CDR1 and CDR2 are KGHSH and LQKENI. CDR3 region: CASSPQTANEKLFF. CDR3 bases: TGTGCCAGCTCTCCCCAGACAGCTAATGAAAAACTGTTTTTT.

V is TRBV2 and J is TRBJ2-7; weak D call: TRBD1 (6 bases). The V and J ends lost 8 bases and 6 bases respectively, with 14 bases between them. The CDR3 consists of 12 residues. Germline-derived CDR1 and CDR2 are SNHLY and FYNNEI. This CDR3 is CASVRTGFEQYF. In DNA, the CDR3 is TGTGCCAGCGTAAGAACAGGGTTCGAGCAGTACTTC.

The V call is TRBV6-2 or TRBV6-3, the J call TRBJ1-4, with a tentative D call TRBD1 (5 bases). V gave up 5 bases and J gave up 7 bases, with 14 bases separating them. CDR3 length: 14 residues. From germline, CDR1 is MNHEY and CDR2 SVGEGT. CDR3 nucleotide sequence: TGTGCCAGCAGTCTCCCGACAGTCCCTGAAAAACTGTTTTTT. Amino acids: CASSLPTVPEKLFF.

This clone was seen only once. The CDR3 here is CSAGGGYGYTF. The CDR3 DNA sequence: TGCAGTGCCGGAGGTGGCTATGGCTACACCTTC. The chain employs TRBV20-1 and TRBJ1-2; no reliable D call. Trimming shortened V by 6 bases and J by 4 bases, and 9 bases separated the two germline ends. Germline V gene lookup returns CDR1 DFQATT and CDR2 SNEGSKA (reference sequence). This CDR3 region has 11 residues.